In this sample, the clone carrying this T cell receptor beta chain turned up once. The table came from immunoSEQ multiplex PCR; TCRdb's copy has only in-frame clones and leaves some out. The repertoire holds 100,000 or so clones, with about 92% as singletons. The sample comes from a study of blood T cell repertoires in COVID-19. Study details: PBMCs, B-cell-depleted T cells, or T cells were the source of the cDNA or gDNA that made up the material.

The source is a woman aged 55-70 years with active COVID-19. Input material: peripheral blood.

The CDR3 coding sequence is TGTGCCAGCAGCCAAGTTAGCAGGGGCAACGATGAGCAGTTCTTC. Amino acid sequence: CASSQVSRGNDEQFF. V gene TRBV3-1 (or the pseudogene TRBV3-2) combines with J gene TRBJ2-1; D is possibly TRBD1 (6 bases). V lost 1 base, J lost 8 bases, and 15 bases lay in between. The CDR3 is 15 amino acids. The germline gives CDR1 LGHDT, CDR2 YNNKEL (reference sequence).